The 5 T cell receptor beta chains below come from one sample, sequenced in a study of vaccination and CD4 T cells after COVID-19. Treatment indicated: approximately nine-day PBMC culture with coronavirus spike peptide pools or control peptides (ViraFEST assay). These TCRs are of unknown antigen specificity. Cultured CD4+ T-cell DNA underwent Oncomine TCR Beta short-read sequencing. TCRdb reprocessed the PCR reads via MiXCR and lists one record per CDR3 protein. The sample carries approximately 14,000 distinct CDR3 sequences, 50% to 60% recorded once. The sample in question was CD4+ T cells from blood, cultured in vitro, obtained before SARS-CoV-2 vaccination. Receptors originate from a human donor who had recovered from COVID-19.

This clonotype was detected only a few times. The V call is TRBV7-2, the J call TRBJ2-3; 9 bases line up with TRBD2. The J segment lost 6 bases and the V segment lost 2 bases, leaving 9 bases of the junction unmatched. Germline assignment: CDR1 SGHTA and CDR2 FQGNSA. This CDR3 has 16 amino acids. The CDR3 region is CASSLYSAGGPDTQYF. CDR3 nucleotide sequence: TGTGCCAGCAGCTTATATTCAGCGGGGGGCCCCGATACGCAGTATTTT.

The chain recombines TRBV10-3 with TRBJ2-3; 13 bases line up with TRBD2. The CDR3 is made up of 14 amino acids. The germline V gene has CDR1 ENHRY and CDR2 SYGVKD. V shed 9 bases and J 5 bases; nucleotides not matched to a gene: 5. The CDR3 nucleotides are TGTGCCATTGGACTAGCGGGAGTATTAGATACGCAGTATTTT. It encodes CAIGLAGVLDTQYF.

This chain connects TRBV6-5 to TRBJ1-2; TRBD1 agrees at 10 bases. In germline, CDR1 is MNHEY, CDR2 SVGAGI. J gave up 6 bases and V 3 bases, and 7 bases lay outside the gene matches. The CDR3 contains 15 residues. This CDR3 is CASSYHGQGVNGYTF. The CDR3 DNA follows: TGTGCCAGCAGTTATCACGGACAGGGGGTGAATGGCTACACCTTC.

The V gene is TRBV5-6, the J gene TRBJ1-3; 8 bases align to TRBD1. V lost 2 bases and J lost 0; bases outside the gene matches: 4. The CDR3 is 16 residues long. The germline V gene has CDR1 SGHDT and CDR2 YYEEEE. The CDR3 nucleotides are TGTGCCAGCAGCTTTTACAGGGGGTCCTCTGGAAACACCATATATTTT. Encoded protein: CASSFYRGSSGNTIYF.

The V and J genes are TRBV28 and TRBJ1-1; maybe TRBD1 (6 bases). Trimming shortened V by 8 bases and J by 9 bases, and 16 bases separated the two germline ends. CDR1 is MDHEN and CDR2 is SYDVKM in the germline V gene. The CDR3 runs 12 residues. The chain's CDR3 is CASCIIGGKAFF. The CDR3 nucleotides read TGTGCCAGCTGTATAATAGGGGGGAAAGCTTTCTTT.